A single sample gave rise to the 11 T cell receptor beta chains below, sequenced in a study of T cell clones after liver transplantation. TCRdb's copy holds only in-frame clones and misses some; the assay was immunoSEQ multiplex PCR. The sample holds more than 65,000 clones; 75% to 85% are singletons and the top ten take approximately 0.79%. The source was CD4+ T cells from blood, collected 12 months after liver transplant. These receptors came from a human patient who received a liver transplant. A share of the T cells may be of graft donor origin.

V gene TRBV18 combines with J gene TRBJ2-6, with D perhaps matching TRBD1 (6 bases). The V gene lost 3 bases and the J gene lost 0 bases, with 12 bases spanning the gap. CDR3 length equals 17 residues. CDR1 is KGHSH and CDR2 is LQKENI in the germline V gene. The CDR3 sequence is CASSPLGQNSGANVLTF. In nucleotides, the CDR3 is TGTGCCAGCTCACCCCTCGGACAGAACTCTGGGGCCAACGTCCTGACTTTC.

CDR3 DNA sequence: TGTGCCAGCAGTGCGGGGGGACACAGCTCCTACGAGCAGTACTTC. It is translated as CASSAGGHSSYEQYF. This rearrangement joins TRBV27 to TRBJ2-7; 8 bases match TRBD2. The CDR3 is made up of 15 amino acids. Germline V gene sequence: CDR1 MNHEY, CDR2 SMNVEV (reference sequence). V shed 5 bases and J 0 bases; nucleotides not matched to a gene: 6.

The chain combines TRBV2 with TRBJ2-1, with 7 bases aligning to TRBD2. V dropped 1 base and J dropped 3; count of bases not matched to a gene: 6. The CDR3 loop spans 16 amino acids. Germline CDR1 and CDR2: SNHLY and FYNNEI. The CDR3 is CASSEDPSGSYNEQFF. The CDR3 coding sequence is TGTGCCAGCAGTGAAGACCCTAGCGGAAGCTACAATGAGCAGTTCTTC.

The genes are TRBV2 and TRBJ2-6, with no clear D. Germline values: CDR1 SNHLY, CDR2 FYNNEI. V was pared by 2 bases and J by 2 bases, with 4 bases between. This CDR3 comprises 14 residues. The CDR3 region has the DNA TGTGCCAGCAGTGAACGGACTGGGGCCAACGTCCTGACTTTC. Residues: CASSERTGANVLTF.

This chain uses TRBV28 with TRBJ2-7; D is perhaps TRBD2 (6 bases). Germline V lookup: CDR1 MDHEN, CDR2 SYDVKM. The CDR3 covers 17 residues. V was trimmed by 6 bases and J by 1 base, leaving 22 bases between them. In nucleotides, the CDR3 is TGTGCCAGCAGCCCGAGGGACTTTTATCGGGGTTCCTACGAGCAGTACTTC. It yields the protein CASSPRDFYRGSYEQYF.

The J gene is TRBJ2-5, the V gene TRBV11-3; 8 positions agree with TRBD2. Trimming at V came to 5 bases and at J to 5 bases, leaving 13 bases not matched to a gene. The CDR3 sequence is 16 residues long. Germline CDR1 is SGHNT and CDR2 is YENEEA. The CDR3 DNA reads as TGTGCCAGCAGCCAAGGGGGGACTAGTAATTTGGAGACCCAGTACTTC. Translated, it gives CASSQGGTSNLETQYF.

V gene TRBV5-1 combines with J gene TRBJ2-7; D possibly uses TRBD1 or TRBD2 (5 bases each). This CDR3 spans 14 amino acids. The V gene's germline CDR1 is SGHRS and CDR2 YFSETQ. V lost 1 base, J lost 3 bases, and 11 bases lay in between. CDR3 coding DNA: TGCGCCAGCAGCTTGCTTACTGGGGGCTACGAGCAGTACTTC. Protein product: CASSLLTGGYEQYF.

The chain links TRBV5-4 to TRBJ2-7; D is uncertain. The CDR3 has 14 amino acids. Deletions cut 1 base from V and 4 bases from J, with 12 bases between. Germline CDR1 reads SGHNT; CDR2 reads YYREEE (reference sequence). The DNA for the CDR3 is TGTGCCAGCAGCTTGCATGGCCTGGGATACGAGCAGTACTTC. It specifies CASSLHGLGYEQYF. The full variable domain, its missing parts supplied by reference TRBV5-4 and TRBJ2-7, is ETGVTQSPTHLIKTRGQQVTLRCSSQSGHNTVSWYQQALGQGPQFIFQYYREEENGRGNFPPRFSGLQFPNYSSELNVNALELDDSALYLCASSLHGLGYEQYFGPGTRLTVT.

The chain links TRBV18 to TRBJ1-1; D is uncertain. The germline CDR1 and CDR2 sequences are KGHSH and LQKENI. Trimming shortened V by 3 bases and J by 0 bases, and 11 bases separated the two germline ends. The CDR3 length is 15 residues. CDR3 DNA: TGTGCCAGCTCACCGTTTTCGACGTTGAACACTGAAGCTTTCTTT. Translation: CASSPFSTLNTEAFF.

This chain uses TRBV7-2 with TRBJ2-7; TRBD1 is a possible D gene (6 bases). V lost 3 bases to trimming and J lost 0 bases, with 12 bases between them. The CDR3 has 15 amino acids. CDR1 and CDR2 from the germline V gene are SGHTA and FQGNSA. CDR3 sequence (DNA): TGTGCCAGCAGCTTTGGGGGCGCAAGCTCCTACGAGCAGTACTTC. This translates into CASSFGGASSYEQYF.

The rearrangement joins TRBV5-6 to TRBJ1-3, with no clear D. With 4 bases removed from V and 4 bases from J, the gap between germline ends came to 9 bases. Germline V gene lookup returns CDR1 SGHDT and CDR2 YYEEEE. The CDR3 totals 13 residues. CDR3 sequence reads: CASSRALGNTIYF. As DNA, the CDR3 is TGTGCCAGCAGCCGGGCCCTGGGAAACACCATATATTTT.